The T cell receptor beta chain described here comes from a study of blood T cells in healthy people across ages. Findings of the study overall: Across samples, TCR beta diversity tracked strongly with naive T cell percentage. In long-lived donors, naive CD4+ cell counts and diversity exceeded those of aged donors.

The authors isolated at least 6.5 million PBMCs per sample. It was with a sample-barcoded 5' primer and a J-beta primer mix that a second PCR of about 6 to 12 cycles was run. Each of the samples gave a minimum of 2.5 million paired-end reads that contained CDR3. TCRdb reprocessed the 5' RACE reads with MiXCR, giving one entry per CDR3 protein. The sample shows 650,000 or so distinct CDR3 sequences, about 51% of them seen only once. This clonotype was observed at least ten times. What it recognizes is unknown. The ends were cut back, 5 bases at V and 0 bases at J, with 12 bases in the middle. This CDR3 is built from 16 residues. Germline V gene sequence: CDR1 SGHRS, CDR2 YFSETQ.

This chain links TRBV5-1 with TRBJ2-6; D might be TRBD1 (6 bases). This receptor was taken from an elderly woman in good health. Specimen: blood. The CDR3 coding sequence is TGCGCCAGCAGGTCTCAGGGGAACTCTGGGGCCAACGTCCTGACTTTC. Protein: CASRSQGNSGANVLTF.